Described below is a single T cell receptor beta chain sequence and its context. These data are taken from a study of T cell changes during pregnancy in multiple sclerosis. This CDR3 is 12 amino acids long. Trimming took 5 bases from V and 8 from J, leaving 12 bases between them. Germline V gene sequence: CDR1 MNHEY, CDR2 SVGAGI. Data came from immunoSEQ multiplex PCR; TCRdb stores just in-frame clones and leaves some out. The sample yields tens of thousands of clones, approximately 92% seen once. The sample in question was CD8+ T cells from peripheral blood mononuclear cells, obtained in the third trimester of pregnancy. This chain links TRBV6-5 with TRBJ1-1, with D perhaps TRBD1 (5 bases). The TCR sequence derives from a female donor in good health, enrolled as a control in a pregnancy study. CDR3 sequence (DNA): TGTGCCAGCAGTCACGGGGGTAGGGAAGCTTTCTTT. Residues: CASSHGGREAFF.